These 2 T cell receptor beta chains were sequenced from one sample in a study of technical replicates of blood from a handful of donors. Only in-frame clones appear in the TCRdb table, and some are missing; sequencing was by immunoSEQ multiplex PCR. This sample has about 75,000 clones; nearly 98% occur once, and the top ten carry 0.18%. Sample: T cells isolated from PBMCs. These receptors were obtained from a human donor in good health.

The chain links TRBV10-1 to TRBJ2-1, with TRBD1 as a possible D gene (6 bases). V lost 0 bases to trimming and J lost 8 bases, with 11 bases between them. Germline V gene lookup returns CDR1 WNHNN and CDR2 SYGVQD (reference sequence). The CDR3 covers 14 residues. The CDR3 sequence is CASSESGSGDEQFF. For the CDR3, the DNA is TGCGCCAGCAGTGAGTCGGGCTCAGGGGATGAGCAGTTCTTC.

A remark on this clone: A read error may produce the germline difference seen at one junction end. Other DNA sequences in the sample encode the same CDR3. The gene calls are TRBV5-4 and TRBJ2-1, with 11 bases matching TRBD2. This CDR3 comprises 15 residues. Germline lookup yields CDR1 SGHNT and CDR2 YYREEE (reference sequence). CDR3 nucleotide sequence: TGTGCTAGCAGCGGCGGACTAGCGGGCTACAATGAGCAGTTCTTC. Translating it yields CASSGGLAGYNEQFF.